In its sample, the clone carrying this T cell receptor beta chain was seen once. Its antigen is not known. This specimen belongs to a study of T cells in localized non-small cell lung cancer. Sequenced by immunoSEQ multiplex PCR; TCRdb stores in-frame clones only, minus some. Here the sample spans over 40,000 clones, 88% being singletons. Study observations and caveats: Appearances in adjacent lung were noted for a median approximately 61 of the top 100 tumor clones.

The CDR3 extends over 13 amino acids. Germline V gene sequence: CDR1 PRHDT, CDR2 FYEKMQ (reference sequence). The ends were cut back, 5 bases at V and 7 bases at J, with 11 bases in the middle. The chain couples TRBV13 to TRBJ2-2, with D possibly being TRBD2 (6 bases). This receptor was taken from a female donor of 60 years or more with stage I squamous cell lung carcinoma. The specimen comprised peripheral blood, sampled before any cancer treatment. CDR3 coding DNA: TGTGCCAGCAGCCTCAAGGGAGGCGGGGAGCTGTTTTTT. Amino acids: CASSLKGGGELFF. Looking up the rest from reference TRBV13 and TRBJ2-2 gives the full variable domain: AAGVIQSPRHLIKEKRETATLKCYPIPRHDTVYWYQQGPGQDPQFLISFYEKMQSDKGSIPDRFSAQQFSDYHSELNMSSLELGDSALYFCASSLKGGGELFFGEGSRLTVL.